The rows below give T cell receptor beta chains drawn from one sample of a study of blood T cell repertoires in COVID-19. The table came from immunoSEQ multiplex PCR; TCRdb's copy has only in-frame clones and leaves some out. The profile shows fewer than 200,000 clones, 80% to 90% of them singletons. Material for sequencing was peripheral blood. The source of these receptors is a woman between 40 and 50 years old with COVID-19, enrolled during active disease. The CDR3 runs from the conserved cysteine through the conserved F or W. Each record gives: clone size, J gene, V gene, D gene, CDR3 protein, CDR3 DNA. D genes are given only for firm matches. Rows give clone size only sometimes, using once, few, many, or a class for an expanded clone.

>NA|TRBJ1-3|TRBV2|TRBD1
CASSKPPTGTGNTIYF
TGTGCCAGCAGTAAACCCCCGACAGGGACTGGAAACACCATATATTTT
>NA|TRBJ2-1|TRBV5-4|NA
CASSWHNEQFF
TGTGCCAGCAGCTGGCACAATGAGCAGTTCTTC
>NA|TRBJ2-7|TRBV24-1|TRBD2
CATSDPRGGQGEQYF
TGTGCCACCAGTGACCCACGGGGAGGGCAAGGAGAGCAGTACTTC
>NA|TRBJ2-1|TRBV6-5|NA
CASSPGLFNEQFF
TGTGCCAGCAGTCCCGGACTATTTAATGAGCAGTTCTTC
>NA|TRBJ2-1|TRBV6-5|TRBD2
CASSSLGGSYNEQFF
TGTGCCAGCAGCTCTTTGGGGGGGAGCTACAATGAGCAGTTCTTC
>NA|TRBJ2-3|TRBV15|NA
CATSRSTDTQYF
TGTGCCACCAGCCGTAGCACAGATACGCAGTATTTT
>NA|TRBJ2-3|TRBV7-2|NA
CASSPTSGATDTQYF
TGTGCCAGCAGCCCGACTAGTGGGGCCACAGATACGCAGTATTTT
>few|TRBJ1-2|TRBV28|NA
CASSSYGYTF
TGTGCCAGCAGTTCATATGGCTACACCTTC
>NA|TRBJ2-1|TRBV6-2/TRBV6-3|TRBD1
CASSPDRAGFGFF
TGTGCCAGCAGTCCCGACAGGGCCGGCTTTGGGTTCTTC
>few|TRBJ2-7|TRBV11-1|TRBD1
CASSLSNRGGDEQYF
TGTGCCAGCAGCTTAAGCAACAGGGGTGGCGACGAGCAGTACTTC
>NA|TRBJ1-3|TRBV30|TRBD1
CAWSVQDRATGNTIYF
TGTGCCTGGAGTGTACAGGACAGGGCAACGGGAAACACCATATATTTT
>NA|TRBJ2-1|TRBV25-1|TRBD2
CASNKGLAAYNEQFF
TGTGCCAGCAACAAGGGACTAGCGGCCTACAATGAGCAGTTCTTC
>few|TRBJ2-3|TRBV4-1|TRBD1
CASSQRPNRGADTQYF
TGCGCCAGCAGCCAAAGGCCAAACAGGGGCGCAGATACGCAGTATTTT
>NA|TRBJ2-7|TRBV7-2|NA
CASSFGGEGGATYEQYF
TGTGCCAGCAGCTTTGGGGGCGAGGGGGGGGCCACCTACGAGCAGTACTTC
>few|TRBJ1-6|TRBV3-1/TRBV3-2|NA
CASSPIGWNNSPLHF
TGTGCCAGCAGCCCCATCGGGTGGAATAATTCACCCCTCCACTTT